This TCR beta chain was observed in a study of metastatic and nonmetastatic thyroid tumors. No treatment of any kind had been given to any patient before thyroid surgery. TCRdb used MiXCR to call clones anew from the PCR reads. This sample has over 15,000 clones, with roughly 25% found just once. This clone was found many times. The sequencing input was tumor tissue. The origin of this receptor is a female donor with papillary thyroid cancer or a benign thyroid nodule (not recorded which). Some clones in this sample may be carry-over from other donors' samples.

The chain's CDR3 is CASSYRRGRPYEQYF. CDR3 nucleotide sequence: TGTGCCAGCAGTTATAGGAGGGGCAGGCCCTACGAGCAGTACTTC. V usage is TRBV6-5 and J usage is TRBJ2-7; tentatively, D is TRBD2 (6 bases). The V end lost 3 bases, the J end lost 2 bases, and 14 bases lay between the germline ends. The CDR3 consists of 15 residues. Germline CDR1 reads MNHEY; CDR2 reads SVGAGI.